This T cell receptor (beta chain) appears in the sequencing data of a study of blood T cell repertoires in COVID-19. Study-wide context: Sources were T cells, B-cell-depleted T cells, or PBMCs; the material itself was cDNA or gDNA.

As handled by the study authors: For nucleated cells, counts were estimated from reference gene primer amplification. Profiled with immunoSEQ multiplex PCR; TCRdb holds only in-frame clones, not every one. V, J and clone size reflect that table, while D and trimming were determined from the DNA. Here the sample spans about 190,000 clones, 84% being singletons. Material for sequencing was peripheral blood. The TCR comes from a human donor in a cohort sampled during active COVID-19.

In nucleotides, the CDR3 is TGCAGCGTTGAGGTGGGCGCAAAAGAGACCCAGTACTTC. This translates into CSVEVGAKETQYF. The gene calls are TRBV29-1 and TRBJ2-5; D is unresolved. Deletions cut 3 bases from V and 3 bases from J, with 11 bases between. CDR3 length equals 13 residues. The germline V gene encodes CDR1 SQVTM and CDR2 ANQGSEA.